This T cell receptor beta chain came from a study of memory CD4+ T cells and cytomegalovirus serostatus (dated by TCRdb to about 2019). Notes on the research overall: The cohort included around 35 healthy adults from Belgium, of whom 9 were CMV seropositive and 24 were CMV seronegative. CD4+ memory TCRbeta repertoires of a Belgian cohort with known cytomegalovirus serostatus were sequenced in order to replicate a published TCR-based CMV serostatus classifier.

In the germline V gene, CDR1 corresponds to SNHLY and CDR2 to FYNNEI. V and J are truncated by 7 bases and 1 base respectively, leaving an intervening sequence of 10 bases. Inclusive of the bounding cysteine and phenylalanine, the CDR3 is 13 residues long. The entry retains the CDR3 DNA only, 39 bases that are in frame from base 1. This clone was counted once. There is no known antigen for this receptor. The input lacks base qualities; no much larger clone sits a single base away. Paper-wide results and their limitations: Of roughly 170 previously reported CMV-associated TCRbeta sequences, about 68 appeared in the CD4+ memory repertoires, each in one to five individuals. On the Belgian cohort, the classifier based on the original framework reached a median bootstrapped AUC of nearly 0.96, with a 95% CI of 0.76-1.00. CMV serostatus prediction reached a median bootstrapped AUC of nearly 0.96 with the original framework and 0.91 with a US-trained random forest. Only CD4+CD45RO+ memory cells were sequenced, in contrast to the original study, in which naive and memory CD4+ and CD8+ populations were covered. The results were interpreted as suggesting that the CMV-associated TCR signature is mostly present in the CD4+ memory repertoire.

A FACSAria II was used to sort memory CD4+ T cells, defined as single viable CD3+CD4+CD8-CD45RO+ cells. CMV serostatus was determined with a Roche Elecsys assay detecting serum IgG against CMV pp150, pp28, p38 and p52. Following thawing, total CD4+ T cells were enriched through positive selection using CD4 magnetic microbeads. The samples came from a separate study whose specific focus was interrogating the CD4+ T cell memory repertoire. Peripheral blood mononuclear cells were isolated and cryopreserved according to standard operating procedures, and serum was kept at -80 degrees C. The staining used CD3-PerCP (BW264/56), CD4-APC (RPA-T4), CD45RO-PE (UCHT1) and CD8-Pacific Orange (3B5) antibodies, and Sytox blue was used to exclude non-viable cells. The Quick-DNA Microprep Kit was used to extract genomic DNA from the sorted cells. Amplification of TCRbeta DNA was done with the immunoSEQ hsTCRbeta kit, following the protocol from the manufacturer. TCRbeta libraries were sequenced on an Illumina MiSeq instrument. The study's own analysis went as follows. Following removal of out-of-frame sequences, 2 million to 2.5 million distinct TCRbeta sequences were retained, with an average of approximately 64,000 per individual. Each individual was scored using the number of 164 previously reported CMV-associated TCRbeta sequences that the individual carried and the total number of productive distinct TCRbeta sequences. A beta-binomial model was reimplemented in Python, and scikit-learn random forests with default parameters were trained on data from the US cohort. Classifier performance on the Belgian cohort was summarized as median AUC with percentile confidence intervals calculated over 10,000 bootstrap iterations. TCRdb took this table from immuneACCESS and kept in-frame rearrangements with V and J called. Such tables lack part of the clones; where checked against another copy, unresolved V genes explain under half of the gap, and the rest is unexplained. That table is the source of V, J and clone size, and D and trimming were worked out from the DNA. For this sample there are roughly 49,000 clones; under 90% appear just once. About 0.6% of the sample is taken by the ten largest.

Rearrangement joined TRBV2 to TRBJ1-1; TRBD1 is a possible D gene, resting on 5 matching bases. This sequence was found in an adult in good health and CMV-seronegative. Material: memory CD4+ T cells from blood. The sequence in DNA is TGTGCCAGCACCAGAGGGACGAACACTGAAGCTTTCTTT. Translated, this gives CASTRGTNTEAFF.